Each of the 13 T cell receptor beta chains below was sequenced from the same sample in a study of blood T cell repertoires in COVID-19. The assay was immunoSEQ multiplex PCR, and TCRdb's table has in-frame clones only and misses some. The table includes 72,000 or so clones, more than 80% detected once. Sequencing was done on a sample of peripheral blood. These receptor sequences come from a woman at least 80 years old with acute or convalescent COVID-19.

The gene calls are TRBV6-1 and TRBJ1-5; tentative D call: TRBD1 (6 bases). The CDR3 runs 15 residues. V gave up 2 bases and J gave up 2 bases, with 10 bases separating them. Germline CDR1 MNHNS, CDR2 SASEGT. The CDR3 loop reads CASSEMGAGNQPQHF. In nucleotides, the CDR3 is TGTGCCAGCAGTGAAATGGGGGCGGGCAATCAGCCCCAGCATTTT.

The rearrangement uses TRBV2 and TRBJ2-2, with 8 bases identical to TRBD2. The germline V gene encodes CDR1 SNHLY and CDR2 FYNNEI. The CDR3 is made up of 15 amino acids. The V gene end was trimmed by 4 bases and the J gene end by 1 base; junction bases not matched to a gene: 2. The CDR3 protein is CASSVGLGNTGELFF. DNA of the CDR3: TGTGCCAGCAGTGTGGGACTAGGGAACACCGGGGAGCTGTTTTTT.

The sample holds one count of this clone. The rearrangement uses TRBV11-2 and TRBJ2-7; D not certain. The germline V and J ends were trimmed by 5 bases and 3 bases, with 17 bases remaining between them. Germline V gives CDR1 SGHAT, CDR2 FQNNGV. This CDR3 has 15 amino acids. In DNA, the CDR3 is TGTGCCAGCAGCGCCTCGTCGGGTCTAGGCTACGAGCAGTACTTC. The encoded protein is CASSASSGLGYEQYF.

This chain uses TRBV6-1 with TRBJ1-6, with D possibly being TRBD1 (6 bases). The CDR3 is 17 amino acids. Germline V CDR1 and CDR2: MNHNS, SASEGT. Trimming left V 1 base short and J 4 bases short, with 14 bases between. This CDR3 is CASSEVYRAEYNSPLHF. In DNA, the CDR3 is TGTGCCAGCAGTGAAGTGTACAGGGCGGAATATAATTCACCCCTCCACTTT.

The chain recombines TRBV7-9 with TRBJ2-3; TRBD2 aligns across 8 bases. The germline V gene encodes CDR1 SEHNR and CDR2 FQNEAQ (reference sequence). The length of the CDR3 is 16 residues. After removal of 2 bases from V and 3 bases from J, the junction contained 7 bases not matched to a gene. The CDR3 reads CASSLFGGGWTDTQYF. The CDR3 DNA reads TGTGCCAGCAGCTTATTCGGGGGGGGCTGGACAGATACGCAGTATTTT.

The V and J genes are TRBV4-1 and TRBJ2-1, with TRBD2 identical over 14 bases. In germline, CDR1 is MGHRA, CDR2 YSYEKL. V lost 1 base, J lost 1 base, and 6 bases stayed unmatched. The CDR3 has 19 residues. CDR3 nucleotides: TGCGCCAGCAGCCAAGCGGGACTAGCGGGGGCCGAATCCTACAATGAGCAGTTCTTC. This sequence encodes CASSQAGLAGAESYNEQFF.

J is TRBJ1-1 and V is TRBV29-1; D gene unclear. The CDR3 has 10 residues. Germline V gives CDR1 SQVTM, CDR2 ANQGSEA. V shed 7 bases and J shed 1 base, with 4 bases lying between them. DNA of the CDR3: TGCAGCGCCAAGAACACTGAAGCTTTCTTT. This gives the protein CSAKNTEAFF.

V gene TRBV3-1 (or the pseudogene TRBV3-2) combines with J gene TRBJ1-2; 12 bases line up with TRBD1. V shed 2 bases, J shed 7 bases, and the junction held 8 bases outside the gene matches. The CDR3 consists of 16 residues. Germline V lookup: CDR1 LGHDT, CDR2 YNNKEL (reference sequence). The CDR3 DNA follows: TGTGCCAGCAGCCAAACCCCGGGACAGGGGGCAGGTGGCTACACCTTC. Protein: CASSQTPGQGAGGYTF.

The V gene is TRBV19, the J gene TRBJ1-5; D perhaps matches TRBD1 (5 bases). The V end lost 10 bases, the J end lost 7 bases, and 14 bases lay between the germline ends. This CDR3 spans 12 amino acids. Germline CDR1 is LNHDA and CDR2 is SQIVND (reference sequence). The CDR3: CATGAGKQPQHF. CDR3 nucleotides: TGTGCCACTGGAGCAGGGAAACAGCCCCAGCATTTT.

The chain combines TRBV9 with TRBJ1-6, with D possibly being TRBD1 (5 bases). The CDR3 is made up of 14 amino acids. V was shortened by 0 bases and J by 7 bases, with 8 bases between the two germline ends. The germline V gene has CDR1 SGDLS and CDR2 YYNGEE. The CDR3 sequence is CASSVGSGNSPLHF. Written as DNA, the CDR3 is TGTGCCAGCAGCGTAGGATCAGGGAATTCACCCCTCCACTTT.

This chain connects TRBV19 to TRBJ1-5, with D possibly matching TRBD1 (5 bases). Between the trimmed V and J ends, which lost 6 bases and 5 bases, there was a span of 11 bases. Germline V CDR1 and CDR2: LNHDA, SQIVND (reference sequence). The CDR3 consists of 13 residues. The CDR3 region is CASRTADYQPQHF. The CDR3 DNA sequence: TGTGCCAGTAGGACAGCCGATTATCAGCCCCAGCATTTT.

Turning to this clone: One junction end disagrees with the germline gene, perhaps due to a read error. This chain links TRBV28 with TRBJ1-3; 11 nucleotides line up with TRBD1. Germline V lookup: CDR1 MDHEN, CDR2 SYDVKM. The CDR3 totals 15 residues. The CDR3, as DNA: TGTGCCAGCACTAAAGGGGGACAGGGGGATATAATACCCAATTTT. This encodes CASTKGGQGDIIPNF.

V is TRBV10-1 and J is TRBJ2-4; TRBD1 matches at 10 bases. The germline V gene has CDR1 WNHNN and CDR2 SYGVQD (reference sequence). The CDR3 length is 15 residues. Losses at the gene ends were 4 bases for V and 6 bases for J; bases not matched to a gene: 6. CDR3 nucleotide sequence: TGCGCCAGCAGTGCCGGGACAGGGGAGGTAAACATTCAGTACTTC. Translated: CASSAGTGEVNIQYF.